This TCR beta chain was found in a study of patients and donors after allogeneic stem cell transplantation. The CDR3 length is 15 residues. The V end lost 0 bases, the J end lost 5 bases, and 12 bases lay between the germline ends. From germline, CDR1 is SGHRS and CDR2 YFSETQ. TCRdb called the RT-PCR reads again in MiXCR, with one record for every CDR3 protein. The sample includes about a million distinct CDR3 sequences, around 17% of them seen just once. Sequencing input: blood, either unsorted or a sorted T cell fraction (not recorded which). The genes are TRBV5-1 and TRBJ1-3; D uncertain. This clonotype originated in a human donor who was either an allogeneic HSCT recipient or a stem cell or donor lymphocyte infusion donor (not recorded which). It is not recorded whose cells these are; they may come from a transplant donor. The CDR3 reads CASSLGADTRNTIYF. CDR3 nucleotides: TGCGCCAGCAGCTTGGGGGCCGACACCCGAAACACCATATATTTT.